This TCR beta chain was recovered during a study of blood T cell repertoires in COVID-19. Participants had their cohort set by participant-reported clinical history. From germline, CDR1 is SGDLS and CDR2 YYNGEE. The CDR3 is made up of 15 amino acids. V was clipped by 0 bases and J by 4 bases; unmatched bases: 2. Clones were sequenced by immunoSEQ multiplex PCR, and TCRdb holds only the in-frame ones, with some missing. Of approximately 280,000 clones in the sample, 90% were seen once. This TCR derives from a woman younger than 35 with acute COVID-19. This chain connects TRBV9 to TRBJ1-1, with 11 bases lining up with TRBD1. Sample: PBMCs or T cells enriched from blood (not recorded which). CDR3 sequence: CASSVGDRGFTEAFF. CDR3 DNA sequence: TGTGCCAGCAGCGTAGGGGACAGGGGGTTCACTGAAGCTTTCTTT.